This record looks at one T cell receptor (beta chain) sequence and its context. The antigen is unknown. In the library, individual cDNA molecules carried attached unique molecular identifiers. In TCRdb, the 5' RACE reads were re-called with MiXCR into one record per CDR3 protein. The table lists tens of thousands of distinct CDR3 sequences, 10% of them singletons. In germline, CDR1 is SEHNR, CDR2 FQNEAQ (reference sequence). The V and J ends lost 3 bases and 7 bases respectively, with 13 bases between them. CDR3 length: 14 amino acids. This specimen belongs to a study of early T cells in non-severe SARS-CoV-2 infection. Study outcomes and limitations: VDJdb matching, biased toward anti-spike CD8 responses, missed private and CD4 specificities.

The sequencing here drew on whole blood, taken at baseline. The receptor was derived from an adult who was a healthcare worker with PCR-confirmed SARS-CoV-2 infection or an uninfected control (not recorded which). The chain carries TRBV7-9 and TRBJ1-5, with TRBD1 as a possible D gene (5 bases). DNA of the CDR3: TGTGCCAGCAGCTTTTCGGGGACGGACCAGCCCCAGCATTTT. Protein: CASSFSGTDQPQHF.